This TCR beta chain appears in the sequencing data of a study of T cells expressing NK-cell markers. TCRdb reanalyzed the 5' RACE reads, giving one entry per CDR3 protein sequence and no DNA. Its table records fewer than 25,000 distinct CDR3 sequences. This CDR3 spans 12 amino acids. Looked up from germline, CDR1 is DFQATT and CDR2 is SNEGSKA (reference sequence). This chain links TRBV20-1 with TRBJ1-1. Material: blood T cells: a sorted CD56 or NKG2C T cell subset, CD4+ or CD8+ T cells, or bulk PBMC T cells (not recorded which). This sequence originates from a man aged 18-69 years in good health. CDR3 region: CSAIGLNREAFF.